This passage covers 13 T cell receptor beta chains from one sample sequenced in a study of shared clonotypes between healthy human individuals. Clones were read by immunoSEQ multiplex PCR, and TCRdb kept only the in-frame ones, dropping some. The sample lists a few million clones, 80% to 95% occurring once. Sequencing used naive CD4+ T cells from PBMCs. Sample subset: CD45RA+ positively selected. The receptors shown here come from a man younger than 35 in good health. Some clones in this sample may be carry-over from other donors' samples.

The chain has TRBV27 and TRBJ2-5; D tentatively fits TRBD1 or TRBD2 (5 bases each). The CDR3 length is 15 residues. CDR1 MNHEY and CDR2 SMNVEV come from the germline V gene (reference sequence). The ends were cut back, 5 bases at V and 3 bases at J, with 16 bases in the middle. The CDR3 spells CASSPSWGKEETQYF. CDR3 nucleotide sequence: TGTGCCAGCAGTCCCTCCTGGGGGAAGGAAGAGACCCAGTACTTC.

V is TRBV7-9 and J is TRBJ2-7; tentative D call: TRBD1 (6 bases). The CDR3 sequence is 15 residues long. Trimming removed 6 bases at V and 2 bases at J, with 17 bases between. The germline V gene encodes CDR1 SEHNR and CDR2 FQNEAQ (reference sequence). Written as DNA, the CDR3 is TGTGCCAGCAGTCCACAGGGAAAGGTCCCCTACGAGCAGTACTTC. Amino acid sequence: CASSPQGKVPYEQYF.

The chain is built from TRBV5-6 and TRBJ1-2; D is unresolved. CDR1 is SGHDT and CDR2 is YYEEEE in the germline V gene. The CDR3 sequence is 13 residues long. Between the trimmed V and J ends, which lost 1 base and 8 bases, there was a span of 12 bases. CDR3 nucleotide sequence: TGTGCCAGCAGCTTGTTGGGTACAAACGGCTACACCTTC. Its translation: CASSLLGTNGYTF. The whole variable domain, remainder taken from reference TRBV5-6 and TRBJ1-2, is DAGVTQSPTHLIKTRGQQVTLRCSPKSGHDTVSWYQQALGQGPQFIFQYYEEEERQRGNFPDRFSGHQFPNYSSELNVNALLLGDSALYLCASSLLGTNGYTFGSGTRLTVV.

The chain is built from TRBV10-1 and TRBJ2-7; 10 bases match TRBD1. The CDR3 covers 15 residues. The junction had 2 bases not matched to a gene; V was cut back by 0 bases and J by 3 bases. CDR1 and CDR2 (germline): WNHNN, SYGVQD (reference sequence). The DNA of the CDR3 is TGCGCCAGCAGTGAGTCCCGGACAGGGGGCTACGAGCAGTACTTC. Its protein is CASSESRTGGYEQYF.

This chain connects TRBV2 to TRBJ2-1, with D perhaps matching TRBD2 (5 bases). Trimming pared 7 bases from V and 2 bases from J, leaving 15 bases between. Germline V gene sequence: CDR1 SNHLY, CDR2 FYNNEI. The CDR3 runs 15 residues. In nucleotides, the CDR3 is TGTGCCAGCAATTTTCTCCGGGAAACCTACAATGAGCAGTTCTTC. Encoded protein: CASNFLRETYNEQFF.

The chain combines TRBV5-6 with TRBJ1-2; a possible D gene is TRBD1 (5 bases). From germline, CDR1 is SGHDT and CDR2 YYEEEE. This CDR3 is 15 amino acids long. For the CDR3, the DNA is TGTGTCGATCAGAGACAGATCGGCGGGGACTATGGCTACACCTTC. As protein: CVDQRQIGGDYGYTF. Full variable domain (remainder filled in from reference TRBV5-6 and TRBJ1-2): DAGVTQSPTHLIKTRGQQVTLRCSPKSGHDTVSWYQQALGQGPQFIFQYYEEEERQRGNFPDRFSGHQFPNYSSELNVNALLLGDSALYLCVDQRQIGGDYGYTFGSGTRLTVV.

This sequence joins TRBV6-5 and TRBJ2-7; 9 bases match TRBD1. CDR3 length equals 14 residues. V was pared by 4 bases and J by 5 bases, with 6 bases of the junction left unmatched. Germline-derived CDR1 and CDR2 are MNHEY and SVGAGI. Written as DNA, the CDR3 is TGTGCCAGCAGTTCTACAGGGGGCAATAACGAGCAGTACTTC. Translation: CASSSTGGNNEQYF.

This sequence joins TRBV29-1 and TRBJ2-3, with TRBD2 matching 15 bases. The germline CDR1 and CDR2 sequences are SQVTM and ANQGSEA. The CDR3 covers 15 residues. With 5 bases clipped from V and 8 bases from J, the junction kept 8 bases outside the gene matches. The CDR3: CSVPQGLAGGGTQYF. CDR3 in DNA: TGCAGCGTTCCCCAGGGACTAGCGGGAGGAGGTACGCAGTATTTT.

V gene TRBV5-6 combines with J gene TRBJ2-2, with TRBD1 as a possible D gene (7 bases). The CDR3 is 13 amino acids. Trimming removed 4 bases at V and 9 bases at J, with 13 bases between. Germline V lookup: CDR1 SGHDT, CDR2 YYEEEE. The CDR3 here is CASSVQGGWELFF. CDR3 in DNA: TGTGCCAGCAGCGTGCAGGGGGGCTGGGAGCTGTTTTTT.

This chain uses TRBV6-6 with TRBJ1-2, with D tentatively TRBD1 (5 bases). The length of the CDR3 is 15 residues. The germline CDR1 and CDR2 sequences are MNHNY and SVGAGI (reference sequence). Trimming removed 7 bases from V and 2 bases from J, with 17 bases in between. The CDR3, as DNA: TGTGCCAGCAAGAGGGGTGAGGGGATCAACTATGGCTACACCTTC. It yields the protein CASKRGEGINYGYTF.

J is TRBJ2-1 and V is TRBV15; D is unclear. V was pared by 1 base and J by 7 bases, with 8 bases between. Germline CDR1 is LNHNV and CDR2 is YYDKDF (reference sequence). This CDR3 region has 13 residues. The DNA of the CDR3 is TGTGCCACCAGCAGAGCAACGGAAAATGAGCAGTTCTTC. Its protein product is CATSRATENEQFF.

The genes are TRBV6-5 and TRBJ2-3; 9 positions agree with TRBD1. V trimming: 5 bases; J trimming: 6 bases; junction bases outside the gene matches: 6. The germline gives CDR1 MNHEY, CDR2 SVGAGI. The length of the CDR3 is 14 residues. This chain's CDR3 is CASSTRTGVDTQYF. The CDR3 bases are TGTGCCAGCAGTACCAGGACAGGGGTGGATACGCAGTATTTT.

The rearrangement links TRBV6-5 to TRBJ2-1, with TRBD2 identical over 10 bases. The trim removed 2 bases at V and 9 bases at J, leaving 4 bases unmatched. CDR1 is MNHEY and CDR2 is SVGAGI in the germline V gene. The CDR3 loop spans 14 amino acids. This CDR3 is CASSYLAGVVEQFF. The DNA of the CDR3 is TGTGCCAGCAGTTACCTAGCGGGAGTGGTTGAGCAGTTCTTC.